The 19 T cell receptor beta chains below come from one sample, sequenced in a study of blood T cell repertoires in COVID-19. TCRdb keeps only in-frame clones here, not all; method: immunoSEQ multiplex PCR. The table lists about 59,000 clones, 70% to 85% of them singletons, with approximately 6% in the top ten. The sequenced sample consisted of peripheral blood. The receptors come from an older woman with acute or convalescent COVID-19.

This clone was detected a few times. The V call is TRBV12-3 or TRBV12-4, the J call TRBJ1-6; D possibly corresponds to TRBD1 (5 bases). There are 13 residues in the CDR3. V was shortened by 11 bases and J by 6 bases, with 14 bases between the two germline ends. This chain's CDR3 is CAVQERPNSPLHF. CDR3 in DNA: TGTGCCGTACAGGAGAGACCTAATTCACCCCTCCACTTT.

The chain has TRBV5-6 and TRBJ2-7, with a weak D call TRBD2 (5 bases). This CDR3 region has 14 residues. Germline V gene lookup returns CDR1 SGHDT and CDR2 YYEEEE. V lost 0 bases and J lost 5, with 12 bases in between. The CDR3 DNA follows: TGTGCCAGCAGCTTGGTGGGGAGTATCGACGAGCAGTACTTC. Translated: CASSLVGSIDEQYF.

V usage is TRBV7-2 and J usage is TRBJ1-2; weak D call: TRBD1 (5 bases). The CDR3 is made up of 15 amino acids. Germline CDR1 and CDR2: SGHTA and FQGNSA. V gave up 5 bases and J gave up 4 bases, with 17 bases separating them. The CDR3 region is CASSITRGGTYGYTF. The CDR3 coding sequence is TGTGCCAGCAGCATCACGAGGGGAGGAACCTATGGCTACACCTTC.

The chain carries TRBV6-6 and TRBJ2-7; D is perhaps TRBD2 (6 bases). The CDR3 length is 12 residues. Deletions cut 8 bases from V and 7 bases from J, with 15 bases between. The germline V gene has CDR1 MNHNY and CDR2 SVGAGI (reference sequence). The CDR3 loop reads CASAPLGREQYF. Written as DNA, the CDR3 is TGTGCCAGCGCTCCCCTGGGGAGGGAGCAGTACTTC.

This rearrangement joins TRBV30 to TRBJ1-3; D might be TRBD1 (6 bases). The CDR3 length is 15 residues. The V gene's germline CDR1 is GTSNPN and CDR2 SVGIG (reference sequence). V gave up 4 bases and J gave up 0 bases, with 13 bases separating them. CDR3 nucleotides: TGTGCCTGGATAAGGGACAACCTCTCTGGAAACACCATATATTTT. Translation gives CAWIRDNLSGNTIYF.

The chain employs TRBV6-5 and TRBJ1-6; 10 bases align to TRBD1. From germline, CDR1 is MNHEY and CDR2 SVGAGI. V was pared by 6 bases and J by 10 bases, with 6 bases of the junction left unmatched. CDR3 size: 14 residues. The CDR3 loop reads CASSLGQGGSPLHF. CDR3 coding DNA: TGTGCCAGCAGCCTCGGACAGGGGGGATCACCCCTCCACTTT.

The chain joins TRBV2 to TRBJ1-3; unclear D gene. Germline V CDR1 and CDR2: SNHLY, FYNNEI. V dropped 6 bases and J dropped 0 bases, with 6 bases sitting between them. The CDR3 is 13 residues long. CDR3 nucleotide sequence: TGTGCCAGCAGGCGGGACTCTGGAAACACCATATATTTT. Its protein is CASRRDSGNTIYF.

V usage is TRBV5-8 and J usage is TRBJ2-5, with 8 bases aligning to TRBD2. Per germline, CDR1 SGHTS and CDR2 YDEGEE. The CDR3 is 13 amino acids. The trim removed 4 bases at V and 7 bases at J, leaving 6 bases unmatched. DNA of the CDR3: TGTGCCAGCAGCCCCAGCGGGGGACGGACCCAGTACTTC. It codes for CASSPSGGRTQYF.

The chain combines TRBV4-1 with TRBJ2-1, with 8 bases fitting TRBD2. V lost 8 bases to trimming and J lost 0 bases; unmatched junction nucleotides: 0. CDR3 length: 13 residues. Per the germline V gene, CDR1 is MGHRA and CDR2 is YSYEKL. CDR3 region: CASRGGSYNEQFF. CDR3 nucleotides: TGCGCCAGCCGGGGGGGCTCCTACAATGAGCAGTTCTTC.

The J gene is TRBJ2-2, the V gene TRBV29-1; D ambiguous. With 4 bases removed from V and 5 bases from J, the gap between germline ends came to 20 bases. The germline V gene encodes CDR1 SQVTM and CDR2 ANQGSEA. This CDR3 spans 16 amino acids. CDR3 DNA: TGCAGCGTTGCGACAAGGATAGAGTTGCTGACCGGGGAGCTGTTTTTT. Protein sequence: CSVATRIELLTGELFF.

This clone has just a few counts. The chain employs TRBV3-1 (or the pseudogene TRBV3-2) and TRBJ1-6; a possible D gene is TRBD1 (5 bases). The germline CDR1 and CDR2 sequences are LGHDT and YNNKEL (reference sequence). This CDR3 has 16 residues. V shed 1 base and J shed 2 bases, with 9 bases lying between them. The CDR3 sequence: CASSQVGGTYNSPLHF. CDR3 sequence (DNA): TGTGCCAGCAGCCAAGTGGGGGGAACCTATAATTCACCCCTCCACTTT.

V is TRBV12-5 and J is TRBJ1-5, with TRBD1 matching over 9 bases. The CDR3 is made up of 16 amino acids. Germline assignment: CDR1 LGHNT and CDR2 FRNRAP. With V trimmed by 6 bases and J by 2 bases, 8 bases remained unmatched. The CDR3 region is CASGRPTGGGNQPQHF. The CDR3 nucleotides read TGTGCTAGTGGGCGACCGACAGGGGGGGGCAATCAGCCCCAGCATTTT.

This sequence joins TRBV12-3 or TRBV12-4 and TRBJ1-1; 7 bases line up with TRBD1. The CDR3 spans 13 residues. Trimming cost V 5 bases and J 0 bases; bases outside gene matches: 0. The CDR3 reads CASSTGVNTEAFF. The CDR3 nucleotides are TGTGCCAGCAGTACAGGGGTGAACACTGAAGCTTTCTTT.

The chain employs TRBV6-6 and TRBJ2-3, with 12 bases matching TRBD2. The junction had 7 bases not matched to a gene; V was cut back by 6 bases and J by 6 bases. CDR3 size: 15 residues. Germline V gene data show CDR1 as MNHNY and CDR2 as SVGAGI (reference sequence). Here the CDR3 DNA reads TGTGCCAGCAGCCCTAGCGGGGGGGCAGGGGATACGCAGTATTTT. Its translation: CASSPSGGAGDTQYF.

This clone was found a few times. The J gene is TRBJ1-6, the V gene TRBV27, with D unresolved. The germline gives CDR1 MNHEY, CDR2 SMNVEV (reference sequence). This CDR3 region has 13 residues. The V gene lost 5 bases and the J gene lost 4 bases, with 6 bases spanning the gap. This chain's CDR3 is CASSPAYNSPLHF. DNA for the CDR3: TGTGCCAGCAGTCCAGCGTATAATTCACCCCTCCACTTT.

The rearrangement joins TRBV27 to TRBJ2-3; 8 positions agree with TRBD1. J was trimmed by 3 bases and V by 4 bases; bases with no gene match: 15. This CDR3 has 18 residues. Germline V CDR1 and CDR2: MNHEY, SMNVEV (reference sequence). The CDR3 reads CASSSASGGIRLTDTQYF. The CDR3, as DNA: TGTGCCAGCAGTTCAGCTTCAGGGGGCATACGTTTGACAGATACGCAGTATTTT.

This chain uses TRBV4-3 with TRBJ2-7, with TRBD1 matching 10 bases. Germline-derived CDR1 and CDR2 are LGHNA and YSLEER. With V trimmed by 5 bases and J by 6 bases, 10 bases remained unmatched. The length of the CDR3 is 15 residues. CDR3 coding DNA: TGCGCCAGCAGCTTCACCCCGGGACAGGGGTCCGAGCAGTACTTC. It specifies CASSFTPGQGSEQYF.

The chain employs TRBV2 and TRBJ2-1, with TRBD1 matching over 8 bases. Trimming at V came to 9 bases and at J to 0 bases, leaving 7 bases not matched to a gene. The germline CDR1 and CDR2 sequences are SNHLY and FYNNEI. CDR3 length: 15 residues. CDR3 sequence reads: CASSGQASSYNEQFF. For the CDR3, the DNA is TGTGCCAGTTCGGGACAGGCCAGCTCCTACAATGAGCAGTTCTTC.

The chain combines TRBV11-2 with TRBJ2-5, with 9 bases fitting TRBD2. The germline V gene encodes CDR1 SGHAT and CDR2 FQNNGV. CDR3 length: 16 amino acids. J lost 7 bases, V lost 5 bases, and 14 bases had no gene match. CDR3 sequence (DNA): TGTGCCAGCAGCGCCCTCGGGCAGCGGGGGGCCGGGACCCAGTACTTC. Translating gives CASSALGQRGAGTQYF.